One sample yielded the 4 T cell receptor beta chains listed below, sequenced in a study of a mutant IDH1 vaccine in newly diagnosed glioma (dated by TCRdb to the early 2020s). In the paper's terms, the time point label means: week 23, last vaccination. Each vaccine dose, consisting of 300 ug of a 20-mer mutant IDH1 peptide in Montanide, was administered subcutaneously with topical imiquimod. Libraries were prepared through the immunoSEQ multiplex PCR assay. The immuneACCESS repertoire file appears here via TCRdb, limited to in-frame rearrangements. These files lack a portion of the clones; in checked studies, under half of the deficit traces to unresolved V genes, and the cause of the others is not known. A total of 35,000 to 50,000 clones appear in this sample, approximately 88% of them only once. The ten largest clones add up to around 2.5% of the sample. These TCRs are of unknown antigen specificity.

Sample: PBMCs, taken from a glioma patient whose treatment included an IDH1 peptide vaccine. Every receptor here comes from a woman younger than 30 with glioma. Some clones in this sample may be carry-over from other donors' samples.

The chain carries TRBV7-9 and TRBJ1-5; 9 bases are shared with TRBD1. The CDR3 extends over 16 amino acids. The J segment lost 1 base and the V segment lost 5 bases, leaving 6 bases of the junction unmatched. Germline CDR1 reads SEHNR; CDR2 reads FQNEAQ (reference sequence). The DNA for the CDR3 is TGTGCCAGCAGCCAGACAGGGGGTATGAGCAATCAGCCCCAGCATTTT. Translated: CASSQTGGMSNQPQHF.

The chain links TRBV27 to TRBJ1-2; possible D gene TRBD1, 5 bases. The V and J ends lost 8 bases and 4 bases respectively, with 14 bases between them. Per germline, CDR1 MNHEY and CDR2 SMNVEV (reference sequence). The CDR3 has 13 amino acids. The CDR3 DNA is TGTGCCAGCCTAGGCCAGGGTGGCTATGGCTACACCTTC. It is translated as CASLGQGGYGYTF.

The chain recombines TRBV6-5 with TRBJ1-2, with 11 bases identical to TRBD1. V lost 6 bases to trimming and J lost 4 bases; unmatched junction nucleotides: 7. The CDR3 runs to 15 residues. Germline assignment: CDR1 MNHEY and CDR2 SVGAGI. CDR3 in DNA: TGTGCCAGCAGAGGGGACAGGGGGATTTTCTATGGCTACACCTTC. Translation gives CASRGDRGIFYGYTF.

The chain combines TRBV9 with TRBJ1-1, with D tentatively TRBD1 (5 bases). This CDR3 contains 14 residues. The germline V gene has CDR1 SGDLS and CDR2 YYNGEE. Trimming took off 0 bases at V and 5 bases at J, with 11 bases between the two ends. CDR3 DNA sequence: TGTGCCAGCAGCGTAGAGGGGTCAGGGACTGAAGCTTTCTTT. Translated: CASSVEGSGTEAFF.